This T cell receptor (beta chain) came from a study of regulatory T cells in long-lasting Graves disease. Study-wide results and caveats: Few sampled subjects may have lowered accuracy.

Trimming cost V 4 bases and J 5 bases; bases outside gene matches: 7. The CDR3 contains 17 residues. Germline CDR1 MNHEY, CDR2 SVGAGI. To make TCR beta libraries, researchers used iRepertoire HTBI primers and Arm-PCR of CDR3 regions. MiXCR, run by TCRdb on the multiplex PCR reads, gives a single entry per CDR3 protein. Of hundreds of thousands of distinct CDR3 sequences in the sample, roughly 15% were seen once. Worth noting for this clonotype: The target antigen is unknown.

Documented time point: newly diagnosed GD, antithyroid drugs for less than 3 months. The TCR library used RNA extracted from PBMCs. These data were also filed under a second study, of T cells in Graves' hyperthyroidism and ophthalmopathy. That report adds: Stable Graves' hyperthyroidism meant no ophthalmopathy progression within 18 months.

The sequenced sample was peripheral blood mononuclear cells (PBMCs), obtained at new diagnosis, from a patient treated with antithyroid drugs. The rearrangement joins TRBV6-5 to TRBJ2-5, with 16 bases matching TRBD2. The source is a woman aged 25-40 years with Graves disease. The CDR3 is CASSSPGLAGGPETQYF. The CDR3, as DNA: TGTGCCAGCAGTTCCCCGGGACTAGCGGGAGGGCCGGAGACCCAGTACTTC.